These 18 T cell receptor beta chains were all obtained from the same sample, sequenced in a study of cytomegalovirus exposure and HLA in healthy donors. Researchers ran the PCR with 60 Vbeta and 13 Jbeta primers. Profiled with immunoSEQ multiplex PCR; TCRdb holds only in-frame clones, not every one. The sample yields 180,000 or so clones, roughly 80% seen once. Sequenced: PBMCs. The receptors here all came from a woman aged 40-49 years in good health and CMV-seropositive.

The chain carries TRBV29-1 and TRBJ2-1, with D maybe TRBD1 (5 bases). The CDR3 runs 13 residues. With 8 bases removed from V and 0 bases from J, the gap between germline ends came to 11 bases. CDR1 and CDR2 from the germline V gene are SQVTM and ANQGSEA. The CDR3 region has the DNA TGCAGCCTGAGCCAGGGCTCCTACAATGAGCAGTTCTTC. This sequence encodes CSLSQGSYNEQFF.

This clone was recorded a few times. The chain recombines TRBV6-4 with TRBJ2-3; maybe TRBD2 (6 bases). V gave up 5 bases and J gave up 0 bases, with 15 bases separating them. In germline, CDR1 is MRHNA, CDR2 SNTAGT. This CDR3 region has 16 residues. CDR3 in amino acids: CASSRGTYSSTDTQYF. CDR3 DNA sequence: TGTGCCAGCAGTCGTGGGACTTACTCTAGCACAGATACGCAGTATTTT.

This chain links TRBV2 with TRBJ2-2; 10 bases align to TRBD1. CDR3 length: 15 residues. The V and J ends lost 6 bases and 7 bases, in that order; junction bases with no gene match: 8. Germline V CDR1 and CDR2: SNHLY, FYNNEI. The DNA for the CDR3 is TGTGCCAGCAGAGTACGGACAGGGGGTAACGGGGAGCTGTTTTTT. Residues: CASRVRTGGNGELFF.

The gene calls are TRBV4-3 and TRBJ2-5, with D perhaps matching TRBD1 (5 bases). This CDR3 spans 18 amino acids. Trimming took 1 base from V and 1 from J, leaving 19 bases between them. The V gene's germline CDR1 is LGHNA and CDR2 YSLEER. The CDR3 spells CASSQATSGFGAQETQYF. As DNA, the CDR3 is TGCGCCAGCAGCCAAGCAACCTCAGGTTTTGGGGCCCAAGAGACCCAGTACTTC.

The chain carries TRBV11-3 and TRBJ1-3; D gene ambiguous. This CDR3 is 15 amino acids long. Trimming removed 5 bases at V and 3 bases at J, with 14 bases between. Germline CDR1 reads SGHNT; CDR2 reads YENEEA. The CDR3 nucleotides are TGTGCCAGCAGCCTCCGACTTTGCTATGGAAACACCATATATTTT. Amino acid sequence: CASSLRLCYGNTIYF. Based on the CDR3 plus reference TRBV11-3 and TRBJ1-3, the full variable domain is EAGVVQSPRYKIIEKKQPVAFWCNPISGHNTLYWYLQNLGQGPELLIRYENEEAVDDSQLPKDRFSAERLKGVDSTLKIQPAELGDSAVYLCASSLRLCYGNTIYFGEGSWLTVV.

The CDR3 reads CSAELAGISTDTQYF. CDR3 nucleotides: TGCAGCGCCGAACTAGCGGGGATAAGCACAGATACGCAGTATTTT. The J gene is TRBJ2-3, the V gene TRBV29-1; TRBD2 matches 10 bases. This CDR3 is 15 amino acids long. Germline loops: CDR1 SQVTM, CDR2 ANQGSEA. The junction had 7 bases not matched to a gene; V was cut back by 7 bases and J by 0 bases.

This clone was found a few times. The rearrangement links TRBV5-1 to TRBJ2-7, with 10 bases identical to TRBD2. Unmatched junction bases numbered 4, after V lost 4 bases and J lost 6 bases. Germline CDR1 reads SGHRS; CDR2 reads YFSETQ. The length of the CDR3 is 13 residues. CDR3 DNA sequence: TGCGCCAGCAGCCAGGGACTAGCGACCGAGCAGTACTTC. This gives the protein CASSQGLATEQYF.

This chain joins TRBV7-9 and TRBJ2-1, with D perhaps matching TRBD2 (5 bases). V lost 5 bases, J lost 7 bases, and 15 bases lay in between. This CDR3 has 14 residues. From germline, CDR1 is SEHNR and CDR2 FQNEAQ (reference sequence). The CDR3 DNA is TGTGCCAGCAGCCACGGGGAAGGATTTAATGAGCAGTTCTTC. This gives the protein CASSHGEGFNEQFF.

Comments on this clone: The sample has other DNA sequences that encode this CDR3 too. V usage is TRBV6-4 and J usage is TRBJ2-1, with 12 bases matching TRBD2. Germline-derived CDR1 and CDR2 are MRHNA and SNTAGT. This CDR3 has 15 amino acids. Germline trimming cut 0 bases from V and 7 bases from J; bases unmatched to any gene: 1. The CDR3 region is CASSDSTSGSNEQFF. The CDR3 nucleotides read TGTGCCAGCAGTGACTCGACTAGCGGGAGTAATGAGCAGTTCTTC.

A note on this clone: Other DNA variants within this sample encode the same CDR3. The chain is built from TRBV2 and TRBJ2-7; 7 bases agree with TRBD2. The germline V gene has CDR1 SNHLY and CDR2 FYNNEI. The CDR3 consists of 16 residues. V was pared by 1 base and J by 4 bases, with 10 bases of the junction left unmatched. The CDR3 sequence: CASSEGGRANLYEQYF. The CDR3 DNA reads TGTGCCAGCAGTGAAGGAGGGAGGGCGAACCTATACGAGCAGTACTTC.

The chain has TRBV7-9 and TRBJ1-1; perhaps TRBD1 as D (6 bases). Trimming pared 4 bases from V and 1 base from J, leaving 7 bases between. The CDR3 is 13 residues long. Looked up from germline, CDR1 is SEHNR and CDR2 is FQNEAQ (reference sequence). The CDR3 DNA follows: TGTGCCAGCAGCTGGACAGCGAACACTGAAGCTTTCTTT. It specifies CASSWTANTEAFF.

This chain links TRBV28 with TRBJ1-5; TRBD1 is a possible D gene (5 bases). Per the germline V gene, CDR1 is MDHEN and CDR2 is SYDVKM. The CDR3 extends over 15 amino acids. The V end lost 3 bases, the J end lost 1 base, and 10 bases lay between the germline ends. CDR3 nucleotides: TGTGCCAGCAGTTTCCAGGAGGGGAGCAATCAGCCCCAGCATTTT. Its protein is CASSFQEGSNQPQHF. The whole variable domain, remainder taken from reference TRBV28 and TRBJ1-5, is DVKVTQSSRYLVKRTGEKVFLECVQDMDHENMFWYRQDPGLGLRLIYFSYDVKMKEKGDIPEGYSVSREKKERFSLILESASTNQTSMYLCASSFQEGSNQPQHFGDGTRLSIL.

This clone was counted a few times. Germline is not matched at one junction end, which may reflect a read error. J is TRBJ2-5 and V is TRBV19; tentative D call: TRBD2 (5 bases). Germline CDR1 LNHDA, CDR2 SQIVND (reference sequence). The CDR3 extends over 16 amino acids. The CDR3 DNA sequence: TGTGCCAGTAGCATAGGACTCTCGGGCAGGAGGGAGACCCAGTACTTC. Translated: CASSIGLSGRRETQYF.

The genes are TRBV30 and TRBJ2-7, with D possibly matching TRBD1 (5 bases). Germline CDR1 reads GTSNPN; CDR2 reads SVGIG (reference sequence). The CDR3 covers 13 residues. Deletions cut 5 bases from V and 1 base from J, with 12 bases between. This chain's CDR3 is CAWGQGGSYEQYF. CDR3 DNA: TGTGCCTGGGGGCAGGGCGGATCCTACGAGCAGTACTTC.

J is TRBJ2-7 and V is TRBV7-2; 12 bases are shared with TRBD1. V dropped 6 bases and J dropped 7; count of bases not matched to a gene: 13. Germline loops: CDR1 SGHTA, CDR2 FQGNSA. This CDR3 is 16 amino acids long. CDR3 nucleotides: TGTGCCAGCAGTTATTTCCCGGGACAGGGGGCAGGTGAGCAGTACTTC. This encodes CASSYFPGQGAGEQYF. Variable domain in full (rest from reference TRBV7-2 and TRBJ2-7): GAGVSQSPSNKVTEKGKDVELRCDPISGHTALYWYRQSLGQGLEFLIYFQGNSAPDKSGLPSDRFSAERTGGSVSTLTIQRTQQEDSAVYLCASSYFPGQGAGEQYFGPGTRLTVT.

This chain uses TRBV4-1 with TRBJ2-5; 15 bases are shared with TRBD2. The junction had 16 bases not matched to a gene; V was cut back by 3 bases and J by 5 bases. The CDR3 has 20 amino acids. Germline V gene data show CDR1 as MGHRA and CDR2 as YSYEKL. The CDR3 sequence is CASSQSPNGGTSGRRETQYF. CDR3 nucleotides: TGCGCCAGCAGCCAGAGCCCCAACGGCGGGACTAGCGGGAGGCGGGAGACCCAGTACTTC.

The chain employs TRBV29-1 and TRBJ2-2; D not certain. This CDR3 contains 14 residues. Between the trimmed V and J ends, which lost 4 bases and 0 bases, there was a span of 9 bases. Germline-derived CDR1 and CDR2 are SQVTM and ANQGSEA. CDR3 DNA sequence: TGCAGCGTTGCGGAGAGATCGAACACCGGGGAGCTGTTTTTT. It is translated as CSVAERSNTGELFF.

V is TRBV2 and J is TRBJ1-3; D ambiguous. The CDR3 totals 14 residues. Looked up from germline, CDR1 is SNHLY and CDR2 is FYNNEI. V was shortened by 5 bases and J by 0 bases, with 8 bases between the two germline ends. The CDR3 sequence is CASSKQFSGNTIYF. DNA for the CDR3: TGTGCCAGCAGTAAACAGTTCTCTGGAAACACCATATATTTT.